This T cell receptor (beta chain) emerged from a study of beta chain features in type 1 diabetes. In this sample, this clone turned up a few times. What it recognizes is unknown. Of the isolated RNA, all was reverse transcribed, and so the sequenced material was expressed TCRB transcripts. Samples of naive, central memory and regulatory T cells yielded a mean of about 3.57 million reads. Method: immunoSEQ multiplex PCR; TCRdb's copy keeps in-frame clones and lacks some. The sample consists of about 220,000 clones, about 11% of them appearing once. Study-level results: Comparison showed that naive, central memory and Treg TCRB repertoires appeared more similar among patients than among healthy donors. Type 1 diabetes patients showed fewer insertions and more deletions at VDJ junctions. Significant though moderate, a shortening of TCRB CDR3s appeared in all four CD4+ subsets of Type 1 diabetes patients.

Germline CDR1 MNHNS, CDR2 SASEGT. This CDR3 is built from 13 residues. V lost 6 bases and J lost 1, with 8 bases in between. This TCR was sampled from a man younger than 30 in good health. The chain combines TRBV6-1 with TRBJ2-3; D gene uncertain. The sample consisted of central memory CD4+ T cells from blood. The CDR3 region has the DNA TGTGCCAGCAGGCAGGACGGCACAGATACGCAGTATTTT. Protein: CASRQDGTDTQYF.